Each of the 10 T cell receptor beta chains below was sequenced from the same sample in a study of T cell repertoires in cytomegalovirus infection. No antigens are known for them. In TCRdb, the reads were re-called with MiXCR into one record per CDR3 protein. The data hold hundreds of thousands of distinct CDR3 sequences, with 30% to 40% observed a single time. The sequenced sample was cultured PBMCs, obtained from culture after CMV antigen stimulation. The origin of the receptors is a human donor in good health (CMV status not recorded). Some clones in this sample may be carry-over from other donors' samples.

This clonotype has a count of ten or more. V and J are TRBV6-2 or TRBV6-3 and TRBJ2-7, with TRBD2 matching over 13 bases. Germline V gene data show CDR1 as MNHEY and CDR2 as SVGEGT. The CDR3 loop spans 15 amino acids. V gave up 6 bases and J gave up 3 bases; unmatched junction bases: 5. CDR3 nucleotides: TGTGCCAGCAGCTCGGGACTAGCGGGGATCTACGAGCAGTACTTC. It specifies CASSSGLAGIYEQYF.

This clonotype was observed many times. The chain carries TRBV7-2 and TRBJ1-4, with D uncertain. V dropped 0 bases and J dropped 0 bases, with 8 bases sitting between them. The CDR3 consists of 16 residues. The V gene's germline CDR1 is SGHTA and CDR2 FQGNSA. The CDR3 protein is CASSLAGHATNEKLFF. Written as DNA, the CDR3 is TGTGCCAGCAGCTTAGCTGGCCATGCAACTAATGAAAAACTGTTTTTT. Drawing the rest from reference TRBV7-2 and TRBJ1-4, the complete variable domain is GAGVSQSPSNKVTEKGKDVELRCDPISGHTALYWYRQSLGQGLEFLIYFQGNSAPDKSGLPSDRFSAERTGGSVSTLTIQRTQQEDSAVYLCASSLAGHATNEKLFFGSGTQLSVL.

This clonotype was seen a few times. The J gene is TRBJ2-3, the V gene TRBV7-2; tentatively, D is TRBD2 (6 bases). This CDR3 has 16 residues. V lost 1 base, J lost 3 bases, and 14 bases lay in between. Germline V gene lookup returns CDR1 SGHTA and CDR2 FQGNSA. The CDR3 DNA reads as TGTGCCAGCAGCTTAGTGACCGGAGGGCCGACAGATACGCAGTATTTT. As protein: CASSLVTGGPTDTQYF.

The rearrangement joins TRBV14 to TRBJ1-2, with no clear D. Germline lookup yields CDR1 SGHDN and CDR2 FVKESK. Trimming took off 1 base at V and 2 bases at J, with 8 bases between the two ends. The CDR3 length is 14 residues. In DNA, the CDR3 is TGTGCCAGCAGCCAAGTTCCGGGAAACTATGGCTACACCTTC. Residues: CASSQVPGNYGYTF.

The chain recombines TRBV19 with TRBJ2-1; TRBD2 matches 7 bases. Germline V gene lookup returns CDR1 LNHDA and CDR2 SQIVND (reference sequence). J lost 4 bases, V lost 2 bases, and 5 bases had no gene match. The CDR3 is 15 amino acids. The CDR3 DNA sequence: TGTGCCAGTAGTATACCGGGACTACTATACAATGAGCAGTTCTTC. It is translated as CASSIPGLLYNEQFF.

CDR3 nucleotides: TGTGCCAGCAGCTCCCAAATACTAGCGGGTAACTACAATGAGCAGTTCTTC. Translating it yields CASSSQILAGNYNEQFF. The chain links TRBV7-2 to TRBJ2-1; 9 nucleotides line up with TRBD2. Germline-derived CDR1 and CDR2 are SGHTA and FQGNSA. CDR3 length: 17 amino acids. The ends lost 4 bases at V and 3 bases at J; junction bases unmatched: 10.

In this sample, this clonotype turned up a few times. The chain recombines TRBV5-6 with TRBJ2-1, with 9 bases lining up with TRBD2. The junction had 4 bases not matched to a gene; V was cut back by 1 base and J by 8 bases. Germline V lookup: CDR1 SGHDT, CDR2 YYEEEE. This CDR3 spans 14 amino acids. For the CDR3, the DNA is TGTGCCAGCAGCTTGTGGCTAGCGGGGTATGAGCAGTTCTTC. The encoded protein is CASSLWLAGYEQFF.

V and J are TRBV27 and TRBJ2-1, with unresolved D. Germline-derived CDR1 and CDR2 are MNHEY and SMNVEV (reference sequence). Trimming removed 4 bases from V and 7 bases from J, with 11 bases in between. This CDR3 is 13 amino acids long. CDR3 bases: TGTGCCAGCAGTTATTCCCCTCGAAATGAGCAGTTCTTC. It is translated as CASSYSPRNEQFF.

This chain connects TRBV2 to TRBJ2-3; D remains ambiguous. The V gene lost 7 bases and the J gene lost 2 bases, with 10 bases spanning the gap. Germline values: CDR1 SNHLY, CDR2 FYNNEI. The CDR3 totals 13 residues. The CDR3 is CASNFGDTDTQYF. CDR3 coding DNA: TGTGCCAGCAATTTTGGAGACACAGATACGCAGTATTTT. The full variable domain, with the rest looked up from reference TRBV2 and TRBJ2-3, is EPEVTQTPSHQVTQMGQEVILRCVPISNHLYFYWYRQILGQKVEFLVSFYNNEISEKSEIFDDQFSVERPDGSNFTLKIRSTKLEDSAMYFCASNFGDTDTQYFGPGTRLTVL.

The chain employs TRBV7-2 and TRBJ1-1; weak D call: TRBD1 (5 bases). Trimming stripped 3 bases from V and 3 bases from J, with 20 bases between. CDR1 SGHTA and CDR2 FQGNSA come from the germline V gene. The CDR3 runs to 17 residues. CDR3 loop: CASSLRGFLGAYTEAFF. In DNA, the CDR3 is TGTGCCAGCAGCTTGAGGGGTTTCCTAGGGGCTTACACTGAAGCTTTCTTT.